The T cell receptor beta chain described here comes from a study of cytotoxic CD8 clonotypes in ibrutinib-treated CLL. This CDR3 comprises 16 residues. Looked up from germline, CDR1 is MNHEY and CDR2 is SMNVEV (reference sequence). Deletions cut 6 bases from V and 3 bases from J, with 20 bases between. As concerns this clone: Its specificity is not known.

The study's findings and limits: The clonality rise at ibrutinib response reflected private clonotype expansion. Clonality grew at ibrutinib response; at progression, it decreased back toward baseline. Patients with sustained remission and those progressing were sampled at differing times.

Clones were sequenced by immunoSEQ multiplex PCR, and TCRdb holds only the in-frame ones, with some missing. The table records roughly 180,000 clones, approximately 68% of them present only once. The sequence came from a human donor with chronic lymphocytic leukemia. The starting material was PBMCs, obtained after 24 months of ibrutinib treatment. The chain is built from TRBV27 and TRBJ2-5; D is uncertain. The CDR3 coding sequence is TGTGCCAGCAGCACTGTCCTGGCCCGAAGGAAAGAGACCCAGTACTTC. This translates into CASSTVLARRKETQYF.